This T cell receptor (beta chain) was sequenced in a study of T cell repertoires in cytomegalovirus infection (dated by TCRdb to between 2019 and 2020). Study-level background: The HLA type of each donor mattered for the analysis, because public TCR beta signatures pointed to carriage of CMV infection along with the matching HLA type. Summary of the overall study and its limitations: The ex vivo response was dominated by HLA-C-restricted CMV-specific TCR beta clonotypes, which also provided the single most frequent clonotype in two of eight donors. In both this cohort and an independent cohort of several hundred donors, the cumulative frequency of public TCR beta family members distinguished carriers of CMV infection plus the relevant HLA type.

CDR1 and CDR2 were assigned from the germline V gene as SNHLY and FYNNEI. V and J lose 8 bases and 4 bases, and a span of 14 bases separates them. The CDR3 numbers 13 residues from cysteine through phenylalanine. The entry retains the CDR3 DNA only, 39 bases that are in frame from base 1. Worth noting for this clonotype: Its antigen specificity is not known. Per-base qualities were not stored, and no clone one base away is much larger.

For sequencing, an Illumina HiSeq 1500 was employed. TCRdb reprocessed the public reads (quality trimming at Q25 with fastp, clone calling with MiXCR) and kept in-frame beta chains. Each entry is one CDR3 protein sequence, shown with its most common DNA and genes. Present in this sample are hundreds of thousands of distinct CDR3 sequences, around 18% of which were seen just once. 8.7% of the sample goes to the ten largest clones. Rearrangement joined TRBV2 to TRBJ1-1; the D gene cannot be resolved reliably. The receptor's source is a human donor in good health (CMV status not recorded). Some clones in this sample may be carry-over from other donors' samples. The material sequenced was PBMCs. The DNA sequence is given as TGTGCCAGCGGGGAGGTGGTGAGCACTGAAGCTTTCTTT. Protein translation: CASGEVVSTEAFF.